This T cell receptor beta chain was observed in a study of cytomegalovirus exposure and HLA in healthy donors. Overall study findings and caveats: Per published accounts, TCR beta sequences correctly predicted the HLA-A and HLA-B alleles of most subjects.

The PCR was carried out with 60 Vbeta primers and 13 Jbeta primers. The data were produced by immunoSEQ multiplex PCR, yet TCRdb's version contains in-frame clones alone and is incomplete. Of about 150,000 clones listed, 75% are singletons. Of note for this clone: Antigen unknown.

Sequencing was carried out using PBMCs. This TCR was recovered from a man younger than 40 in good health and CMV-seronegative.

CDR3 protein: CASSEARGVSEKLFF. In nucleotides, the CDR3 is TGTGCCAGCAGTGAAGCACGGGGAGTCAGTGAAAAACTGTTTTTT. This chain joins TRBV6-1 and TRBJ1-4; D is unclear. V was clipped by 0 bases and J by 7 bases, with 12 bases between them. The CDR3 is 15 residues long. Germline V CDR1 and CDR2: MNHNS, SASEGT.